Sequencing of this T cell receptor beta chain was carried out in a study of blood T cells in healthy people across ages. The CDR3 consists of 16 residues. Through a sample-barcoded 5' primer and a J-beta primer mix, a second PCR was run for roughly 6 to 11 cycles. TCRdb passed the 5' RACE reads through MiXCR, listing each CDR3 protein once. The sample has 850,000 to 1,300,000 distinct CDR3 sequences, more than 40% seen once; the top ten hold 18%. This TCR derives from a woman aged 60-70 years in good health. The sequenced sample consisted of blood. The chain couples TRBV21-1 to TRBJ2-1; whether TRBD2, the table's D call, matches the DNA was not checked. TRBV21-1 is listed as a pseudogene. CDR3 nucleotide sequence: TGTGCCAGCAGCAACTCCCTTAGCGGGAGAGGCAATGAGCAGTTCTTC. This encodes CASSNSLSGRGNEQFF.